Included here is one T cell receptor (beta chain) sequence, with context. What it binds is not known. Assay used: immunoSEQ multiplex PCR; TCRdb lists only in-frame clones, some missing. The sample lists under 400,000 clones; roughly 85% were seen once. The CDR3 contains 12 residues. Germline CDR1 is SGHTA and CDR2 is FQGNSA. V was clipped by 1 base and J by 7 bases, with 4 bases between them. The sample belongs to a study of cytomegalovirus exposure and HLA in healthy donors. Whole-study results and caveats: Reports described diagnosis of cytomegalovirus status by the classifier as highly specific and sensitive.

Specimen: PBMCs. The V and J genes are TRBV7-2 and TRBJ2-2; unclear D gene. This clonotype was sampled from a woman aged 18-29 years in good health and CMV-seronegative. For the CDR3, the DNA is TGTGCCAGCAGCTTAGTTATCGGGGAGCTGTTTTTT. Amino acid sequence: CASSLVIGELFF.